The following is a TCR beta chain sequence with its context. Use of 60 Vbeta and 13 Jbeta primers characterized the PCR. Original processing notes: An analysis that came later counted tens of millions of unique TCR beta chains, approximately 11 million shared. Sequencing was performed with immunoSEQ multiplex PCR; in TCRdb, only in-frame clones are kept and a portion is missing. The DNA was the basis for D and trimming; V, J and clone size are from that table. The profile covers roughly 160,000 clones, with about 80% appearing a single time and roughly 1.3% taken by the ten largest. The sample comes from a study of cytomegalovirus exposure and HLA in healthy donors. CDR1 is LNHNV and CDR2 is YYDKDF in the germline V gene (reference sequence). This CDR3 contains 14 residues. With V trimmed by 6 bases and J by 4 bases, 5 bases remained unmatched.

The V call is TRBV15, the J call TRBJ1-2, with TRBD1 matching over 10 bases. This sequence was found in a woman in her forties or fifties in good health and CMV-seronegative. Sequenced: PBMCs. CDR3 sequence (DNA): TGTGCCACCAGTCAAGACAGGGGGCCCTATGGCTACACCTTC. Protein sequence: CATSQDRGPYGYTF. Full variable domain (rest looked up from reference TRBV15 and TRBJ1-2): DAMVIQNPRYQVTQFGKPVTLSCSQTLNHNVMYWYQQKSSQAPKLLFHYYDKDFNNEADTPDNFQSRRPNTSFCFLDIRSPGLGDTAMYLCATSQDRGPYGYTFGSGTRLTVV.